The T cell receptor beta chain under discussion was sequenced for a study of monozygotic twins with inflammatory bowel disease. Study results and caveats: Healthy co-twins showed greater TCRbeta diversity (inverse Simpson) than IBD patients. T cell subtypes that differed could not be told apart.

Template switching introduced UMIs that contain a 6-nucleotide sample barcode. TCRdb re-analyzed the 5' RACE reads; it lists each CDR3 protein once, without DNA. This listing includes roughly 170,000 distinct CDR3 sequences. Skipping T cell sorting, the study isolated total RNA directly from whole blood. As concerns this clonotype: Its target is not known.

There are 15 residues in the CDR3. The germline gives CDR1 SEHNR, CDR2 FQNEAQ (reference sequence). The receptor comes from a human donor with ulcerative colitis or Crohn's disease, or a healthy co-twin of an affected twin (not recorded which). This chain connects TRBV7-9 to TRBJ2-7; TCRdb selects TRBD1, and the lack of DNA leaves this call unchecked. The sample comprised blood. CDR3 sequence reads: CASSPPDRGADEQYF. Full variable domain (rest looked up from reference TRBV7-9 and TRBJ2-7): DTGVSQNPRHKITKRGQNVTFRCDPISEHNRLYWYRQTLGQGPEFLTYFQNEAQLEKSRLLSDRFSAERPKGSFSTLEIQRTEQGDSAMYLCASSPPDRGADEQYFGPGTRLTVT.